These 13 T cell receptor beta chains originate from one sample sequenced in a study of human T cells and chemical hapten exposure (dated by TCRdb to the early 2020s). Total RNA was isolated from unfractionated whole blood collected in Tempus Blood RNA tubes. Libraries were made using 5' RACE. The data were produced on an Illumina MiSeq. TCRdb cleaned the public reads at Q25 with fastp, built clones with MiXCR and kept in-frame beta chains. Entries that share a CDR3 protein sequence are merged under the most common genes and DNA. Within this sample are about 81,000 distinct CDR3 sequences, with roughly 8.4% of them counted one time only. The ten largest clones capture 2% to 2.5% of the sample. The receptors here all came from a male donor in good health.

A few counts support this clonotype. The chain joins TRBV7-2 to TRBJ1-5; no clear D gene. Trimming stripped 5 bases from V and 5 bases from J, with 13 bases between. The CDR3 contains 14 residues. CDR1 and CDR2 from the germline V gene are SGHTA and FQGNSA. CDR3 amino acids: CASSRSDGYQPQHF. DNA of the CDR3: TGTGCCAGCAGCCGATCGGACGGATATCAGCCCCAGCATTTT.

The table lists this clonotype with many counts. The chain uses TRBV9 and TRBJ2-7; possible D gene TRBD1, 6 bases. The CDR3 consists of 18 residues. Deletions cut 0 bases from V and 2 bases from J, with 21 bases between. Germline CDR1 and CDR2: SGDLS and YYNGEE. For the CDR3, the DNA is TGTGCCAGCAGCGTAGCTACCGGCGGAACAGGGAATCCCTACGAGCAGTACTTC. Residues: CASSVATGGTGNPYEQYF.

Many counts were recorded for this clonotype. The chain's CDR3 is CASSVGQGRGEQFF. In DNA, the CDR3 is TGTGCCAGCAGTGTTGGACAGGGGAGGGGTGAGCAGTTCTTC. The chain combines TRBV12-3 or TRBV12-4 with TRBJ2-1; 9 nucleotides line up with TRBD1. The CDR3 extends over 14 amino acids. V dropped 5 bases and J dropped 9; count of bases not matched to a gene: 8.

This clonotype was detected ten times or more. The chain has TRBV18 and TRBJ2-7; D gene uncertain. Trimming took 6 bases from V and 3 from J, leaving 18 bases between them. The germline CDR1 and CDR2 sequences are KGHSH and LQKENI. This CDR3 comprises 15 residues. The CDR3 DNA is TGTGCCAGCTCCCCTGGAAAAGCCTATTTCTACGAGCAGTACTTC. This codes for CASSPGKAYFYEQYF.

This clonotype was recorded at least ten times. The genes are TRBV6-2 or TRBV6-3 and TRBJ1-1, with D uncertain. The CDR3 contains 10 residues. CDR1 is MNHEY, CDR2 SVGEGT, per germline. V lost 2 bases to trimming and J lost 5 bases, with 0 bases between them. CDR3 sequence: CASSYTEAFF. The CDR3, as DNA: TGTGCCAGCAGTTACACTGAAGCTTTCTTT.

This clonotype came up many times. This chain uses TRBV12-3 or TRBV12-4 with TRBJ2-3, with a tentative D call TRBD1 (5 bases). The CDR3 consists of 13 residues. V shed 7 bases and J shed 2 bases, with 10 bases lying between them. The CDR3, as DNA: TGTGCCAGCACAGACAGTACCACAGATACGCAGTATTTT. Its translation is CASTDSTTDTQYF.

This clonotype was seen ten or more times. The chain employs TRBV14 and TRBJ2-7; the match to TRBD2 covers 13 bases. CDR3 length: 16 residues. J was trimmed by 1 base and V by 2 bases; bases with no gene match: 2. From germline, CDR1 is SGHDN and CDR2 FVKESK. The CDR3 is CASSQQGLAGSYEQYF. The CDR3, as DNA: TGTGCCAGCAGCCAACAGGGACTAGCGGGATCCTACGAGCAGTACTTC.

The chain recombines TRBV20-1 with TRBJ2-3, with D tentatively TRBD2 (5 bases). CDR1 and CDR2 (germline): DFQATT, SNEGSKA (reference sequence). V lost 0 bases and J lost 4, with 8 bases in between. The CDR3 covers 13 residues. CDR3 nucleotide sequence: TGCAGTGCTAGAGAGGGGAGCGCAGATACGCAGTATTTT. Its protein product is CSAREGSADTQYF.

There are many counts of this clonotype. In nucleotides, the CDR3 is TGTGCCAGCAGCACCCACGGGAGCTCCTACAATGAGCAGTTCTTC. Protein product: CASSTHGSSYNEQFF. The genes are TRBV11-2 and TRBJ2-1, with D possibly TRBD2 on 6 matching bases. Trimming took 5 bases from V and 0 from J, leaving 11 bases between them. Germline V CDR1 and CDR2: SGHAT, FQNNGV. The CDR3 covers 15 residues.

This chain joins TRBV7-8 and TRBJ1-5; 7 bases fit TRBD1. Germline loops: CDR1 SGHVS, CDR2 FQNEAQ. The V gene end was trimmed by 4 bases and the J gene end by 0 bases; junction bases not matched to a gene: 3. The CDR3 spans 15 residues. The CDR3 protein is CASSSQGVSNQPQHF. The DNA for the CDR3 is TGTGCCAGCAGCTCCCAGGGGGTTAGCAATCAGCCCCAGCATTTT.

Ten or more counts support this clonotype. The chain links TRBV29-1 to TRBJ1-1; no reliable D call. V lost 3 bases and J lost 0, with 5 bases in between. The CDR3 contains 12 residues. From germline, CDR1 is SQVTM and CDR2 ANQGSEA. The CDR3 DNA sequence: TGCAGCGTTGACGATCTGAACACTGAAGCTTTCTTT. Translated: CSVDDLNTEAFF.

In this sample, this clonotype turned up many times. This chain connects TRBV27 to TRBJ2-2; D unresolved. The CDR3 length is 14 residues. Trimming left V 4 bases short and J 0 bases short, with 6 bases between. Germline V gene data show CDR1 as MNHEY and CDR2 as SMNVEV (reference sequence). CDR3 nucleotide sequence: TGTGCCAGCAGTTGGAGTCCGAACACCGGGGAGCTGTTTTTT. It codes for CASSWSPNTGELFF.

This clonotype was counted once. A clone one base away is much larger, so this may be a read error. The CDR3 does not close with the conserved phenylalanine or tryptophan, likely indicating a read error. The rearrangement links TRBV6-6 to TRBJ1-1, with 7 bases identical to TRBD1. Germline trimming cut 4 bases from V and 11 bases from J; bases unmatched to any gene: 10. The CDR3 length is 13 residues. Germline CDR1 is MNHNY and CDR2 is SVGAGI (reference sequence). CDR3 residues: CASSFPQGNEAFS. For the CDR3, the DNA is TGTGCCAGCAGTTTCCCACAGGGGAATGAGGCTTTCTCT.